The 2 T cell receptor beta chains reported below all come from one sample, sequenced in a study of blood T cell repertoires in COVID-19. Method: immunoSEQ multiplex PCR; TCRdb's copy keeps in-frame clones and lacks some. The data hold over 250,000 clones, with about four fifths observed a single time. Sample: peripheral blood. These receptors were taken from a woman aged 50 to 65 who had recovered from COVID-19.

The gene calls are TRBV30 and TRBJ1-5, with 9 bases aligning to TRBD1. Per the germline V gene, CDR1 is GTSNPN and CDR2 is SVGIG (reference sequence). V trimming: 5 bases; J trimming: 6 bases; junction bases outside the gene matches: 11. CDR3 length: 15 amino acids. The CDR3 is CAWSSGTGMSQPQHF. As DNA, the CDR3 is TGTGCCTGGTCCTCCGGGACAGGGATGAGTCAGCCCCAGCATTTT.

About this clone: Other DNA sequences from this sample encode an identical CDR3 as well. J is TRBJ2-7 and V is TRBV4-3; D possibly corresponds to TRBD1 (5 bases). Trimming removed 0 bases at V and 3 bases at J, with 9 bases between. The CDR3 has 14 amino acids. Germline-derived CDR1 and CDR2 are LGHNA and YSLEER. The CDR3 nucleotides are TGCGCCAGCAGCCAAGATAGGGGAAGCTACGAGCAGTACTTC. It translates to CASSQDRGSYEQYF.